This T cell receptor beta chain was observed in a study of T cells in Graves' hyperthyroidism and ophthalmopathy. Study-level results: In the blood, most expanded thyroid clonotypes above 0.001 appeared as well. In the analysis, a 13 V-J model separated ophthalmopathy from stable hyperthyroidism.

This clonotype was detected ten times or more. The antigen is undetermined. TCR beta CDR3 sequences were amplified from RNA transcripts. Using the HTBI primer set, a first-round RT-PCR was run on the TCR CDR3. In TCRdb, the multiplex PCR reads were re-called with MiXCR into one record per CDR3 protein. The repertoire consists of 600,000 to 650,000 distinct CDR3 sequences, with about 17% occurring once and the leading ten covering 3.8%. Among the patients, aged 18 to 65, hyperthyroidism was newly diagnosed and had lasted under 2 months. Any patient presenting with uncontrolled infection, other autoimmune disease, pregnancy or lactation was left out. This TCR came from a woman aged 30 to 39 with Graves' hyperthyroidism. Specimen: blood.

In DNA form, the CDR3 reads TGCAGTGCTACGGGACCGTTCGATTCCTACGAGCAGTACTTC. Translation gives CSATGPFDSYEQYF. This chain connects TRBV20-1 to TRBJ2-7; possibly TRBD1 or TRBD2 for D (5 bases each). Trimming stripped 4 bases from V and 1 base from J, with 14 bases between. CDR1 and CDR2 (germline): DFQATT, SNEGSKA (reference sequence). The CDR3 spans 14 residues.